This TCR beta chain was identified during a study of shared clonotypes between healthy human individuals. About the research overall: Donors consisted of two women and a few men between 18 and 49.

TCRdb's table, derived via immunoSEQ multiplex PCR, lists solely in-frame clones and lacks some. The sample contains about 680,000 clones, roughly 73% of which appear only once. Germline assignment: CDR1 SNHLY and CDR2 FYNNEI. This CDR3 comprises 14 residues. V lost 0 bases to trimming and J lost 4 bases, with 9 bases between them. This clone has only one observation. The sequence derives from a woman in her 30s in good health. The chain carries TRBV2 and TRBJ1-2, with D hard to call. Sequencing used memory CD4+ T cells sorted from blood. Subset here: CD45RA-negative fraction. The CDR3 sequence is CASSEAGRSYGYTF. DNA for the CDR3: TGTGCCAGCAGTGAAGCGGGTAGGAGCTATGGCTACACCTTC.